The sequence of this TCR beta chain was determined in a study of blood T cell repertoires in COVID-19. Across the study: COVID-19 samples collected from the United States, Italy and Spain covered acute and convalescent phases. Nucleic acid was either cDNA or gDNA, and it came from T cells, B-cell-depleted T cells, or PBMCs.

Original processing methods: Reference gene primers were amplified, and this amplification served to estimate nucleated cell counts. Clones were read by immunoSEQ multiplex PCR, and TCRdb kept only the in-frame ones, dropping some. The DNA was the basis for D and trimming; V, J and clone size are from that table. The table includes approximately 150,000 clones, 88% detected once. The TCR sequence derives from a middle-aged man who had recovered from COVID-19. Sequenced material: peripheral blood.

The CDR3, as DNA: TGTGCCAGCAGCTTACTACGACAGGGCATTAATGAAAAACTGTTTTTT. This gives the protein CASSLLRQGINEKLFF. The V and J genes are TRBV5-5 and TRBJ1-4, with 7 bases identical to TRBD1. Germline-derived CDR1 and CDR2 are SGHKS and YYEKEE (reference sequence). The CDR3 is 16 amino acids. With 2 bases clipped from V and 4 bases from J, the junction kept 8 bases outside the gene matches.